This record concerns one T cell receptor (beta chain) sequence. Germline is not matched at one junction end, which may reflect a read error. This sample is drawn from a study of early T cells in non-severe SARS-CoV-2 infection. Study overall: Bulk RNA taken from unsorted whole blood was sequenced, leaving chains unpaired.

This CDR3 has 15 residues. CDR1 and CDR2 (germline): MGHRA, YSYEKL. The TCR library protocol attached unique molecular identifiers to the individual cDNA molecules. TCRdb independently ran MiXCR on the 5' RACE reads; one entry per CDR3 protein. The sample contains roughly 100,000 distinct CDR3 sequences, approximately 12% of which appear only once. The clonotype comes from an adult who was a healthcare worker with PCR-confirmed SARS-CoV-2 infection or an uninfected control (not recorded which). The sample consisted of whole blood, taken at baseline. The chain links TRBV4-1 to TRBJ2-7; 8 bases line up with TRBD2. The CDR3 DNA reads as TGCGCCAGCAGCCAAACCGGGACTAGGGGGTACGAGCGGTACTTC. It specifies CASSQTGTRGYERYF.